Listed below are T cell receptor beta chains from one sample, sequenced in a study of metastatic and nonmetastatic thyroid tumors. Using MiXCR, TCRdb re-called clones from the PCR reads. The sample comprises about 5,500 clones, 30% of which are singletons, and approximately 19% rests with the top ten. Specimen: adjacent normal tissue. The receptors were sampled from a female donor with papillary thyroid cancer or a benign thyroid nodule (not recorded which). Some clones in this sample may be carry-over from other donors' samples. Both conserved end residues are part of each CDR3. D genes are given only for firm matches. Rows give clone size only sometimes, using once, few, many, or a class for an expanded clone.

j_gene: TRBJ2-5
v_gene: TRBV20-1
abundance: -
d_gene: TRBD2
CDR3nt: TGCAGTGCTCAGGGACTAGAAGAGACCCAGTACTTC
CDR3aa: CSAQGLEETQYF

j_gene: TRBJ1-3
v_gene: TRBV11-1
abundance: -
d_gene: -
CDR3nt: TGTGCCAGCAGCTTAGTATCCGGGGGGGGAGGTGGAAACACCATATATTTT
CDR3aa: CASSLVSGGGGGNTIYF

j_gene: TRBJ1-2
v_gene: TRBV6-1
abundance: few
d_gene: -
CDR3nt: TGTGCCAGCAGTCCCCTTCGGGGTTTAGATGGCTACACCTTC
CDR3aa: CASSPLRGLDGYTF

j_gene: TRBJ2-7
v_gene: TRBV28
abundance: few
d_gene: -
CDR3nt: TGTGCCAGCAGCGGGGCAGACAGGAGCTCCTACGAGCAGTACTTC
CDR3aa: CASSGADRSSYEQYF

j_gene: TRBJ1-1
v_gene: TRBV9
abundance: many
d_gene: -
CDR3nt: TGTGCCAGCAGCGTTGGGGGGGCTCGGACTGAAGCTTTCTTT
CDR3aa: CASSVGGARTEAFF

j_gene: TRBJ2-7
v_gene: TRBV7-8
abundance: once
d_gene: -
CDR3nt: TGTGCCAGCAGCATAGCCCTAGGAAGCTACGAGCAGTACTTC
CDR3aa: CASSIALGSYEQYF

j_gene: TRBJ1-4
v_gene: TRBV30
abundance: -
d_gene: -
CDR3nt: TGTGCCTGGAGTGTAGGCAGGATTAATGAAAAACTGTTTTTT
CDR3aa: CAWSVGRINEKLFF

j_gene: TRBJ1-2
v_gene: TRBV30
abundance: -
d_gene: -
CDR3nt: TGTGCCTGGGTGGCAGGACCGGATGGCTACACCTTC
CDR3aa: CAWVAGPDGYTF

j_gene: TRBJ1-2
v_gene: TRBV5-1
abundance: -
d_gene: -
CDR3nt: TGCGCCAGCAGCGGGGATAGGGGGAGCTCCGGCTACACCTTC
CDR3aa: CASSGDRGSSGYTF

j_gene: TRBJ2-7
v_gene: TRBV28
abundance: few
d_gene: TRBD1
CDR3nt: TGTGCCAGCAGTTACCCCGGACAGGTCTACGAGCAGTACTTC
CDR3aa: CASSYPGQVYEQYF

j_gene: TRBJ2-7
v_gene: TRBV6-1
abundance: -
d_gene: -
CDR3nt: TGTGCCAGCAGTGAATATCAGGGTAGCTACTTC
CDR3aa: CASSEYQGSYF

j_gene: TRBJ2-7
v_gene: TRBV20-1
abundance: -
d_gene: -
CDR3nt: TGCAGTGCTAGCCCGGGGACTAGCAGGGGGCCCCTGAGCTCCTACGAGCAGTACTTC
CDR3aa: CSASPGTSRGPLSSYEQYF

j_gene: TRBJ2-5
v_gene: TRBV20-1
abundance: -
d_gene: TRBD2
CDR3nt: TGCAGTGCTAGACGCATACTAGCGGAGATCCAAGAGACCCAGTACTTC
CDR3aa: CSARRILAEIQETQYF

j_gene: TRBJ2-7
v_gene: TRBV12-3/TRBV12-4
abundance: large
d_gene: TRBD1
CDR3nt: TGTGCCAGCAGTTCTCCCGACAGGGGTATCTACGAGCAGTACTTC
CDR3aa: CASSSPDRGIYEQYF

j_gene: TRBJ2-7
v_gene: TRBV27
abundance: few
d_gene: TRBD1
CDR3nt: TGTGCCAGCAGTCTCATCGCCCGCCCGGGACAGGGGGACGAGCAGTACTTC
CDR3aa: CASSLIARPGQGDEQYF

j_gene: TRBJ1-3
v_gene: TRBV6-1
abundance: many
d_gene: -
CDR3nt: TGTGCCAGCCCCTCTGGAAACACCATATATTTT
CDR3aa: CASPSGNTIYF

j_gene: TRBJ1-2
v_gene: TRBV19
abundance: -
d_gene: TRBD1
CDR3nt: TGTGCCAGTAGCTCCGGGACAGGGATTGGTGGCTACACCTTC
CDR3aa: CASSSGTGIGGYTF

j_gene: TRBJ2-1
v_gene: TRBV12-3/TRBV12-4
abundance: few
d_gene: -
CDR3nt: TGTGCCAGCAGTTTAGGTTACTACAATGAGCAGTTCTTC
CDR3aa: CASSLGYYNEQFF

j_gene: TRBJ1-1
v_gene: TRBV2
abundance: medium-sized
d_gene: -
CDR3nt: TGTGCCAGCAACTACGTGACGAGCACTGAAGCTTTCTTT
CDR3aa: CASNYVTSTEAFF

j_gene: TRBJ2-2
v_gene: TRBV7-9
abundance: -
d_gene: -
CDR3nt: TGTGCCAGCAGCTATGGTAACTGCGGGGAGCTGTTTTTT
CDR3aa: CASSYGNCGELFF

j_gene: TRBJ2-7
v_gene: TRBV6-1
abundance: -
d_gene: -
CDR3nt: TGTGCCAGCAGTGTTAGGGGAAACAACCCCGGGGAGCAGTACTTC
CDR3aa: CASSVRGNNPGEQYF

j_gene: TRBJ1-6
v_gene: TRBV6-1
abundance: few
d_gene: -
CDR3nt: TGTGCCAGCAGTGTACACAGGACCTATAATTCACCCCTCCACTTT
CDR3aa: CASSVHRTYNSPLHF

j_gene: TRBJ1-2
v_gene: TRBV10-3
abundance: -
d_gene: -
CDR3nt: TGTGCCATCAGTGAGGACCTTAACTATGGCTACACCTTC
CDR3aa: CAISEDLNYGYTF

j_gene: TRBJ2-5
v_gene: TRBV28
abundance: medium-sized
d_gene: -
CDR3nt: TGTGCCAGCAGTTTATTAGGAGAGACCCAGTACTTC
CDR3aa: CASSLLGETQYF

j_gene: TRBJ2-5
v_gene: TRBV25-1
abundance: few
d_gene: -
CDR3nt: TGTGCCAGCAGTGAAGGGAGCTCAGAGACCCAGTACTTC
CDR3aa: CASSEGSSETQYF

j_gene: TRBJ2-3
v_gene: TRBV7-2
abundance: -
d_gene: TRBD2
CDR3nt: TGTGACAGCAGCTTAGCGGGGGGGGACACAGATACGCAGTATTTT
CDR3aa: CDSSLAGGDTDTQYF

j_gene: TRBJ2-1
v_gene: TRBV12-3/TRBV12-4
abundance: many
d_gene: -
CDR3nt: TGTGCCAGCAGTTTGGGGGGGGGCGCAGACGATGAGCAGTTCTTC
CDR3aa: CASSLGGGADDEQFF

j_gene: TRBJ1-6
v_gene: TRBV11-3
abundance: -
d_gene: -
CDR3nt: TGTGCCAGCAGCTTTTATAATTCACCCCTCCACTTT
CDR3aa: CASSFYNSPLHF

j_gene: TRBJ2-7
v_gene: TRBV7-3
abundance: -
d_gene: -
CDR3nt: TGTGCCAGCAGCCCGGACAGGGGACTAGACGAGCAGTACTTC
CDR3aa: CASSPDRGLDEQYF

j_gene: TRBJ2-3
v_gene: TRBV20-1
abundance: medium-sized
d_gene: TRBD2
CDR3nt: TGCAGTGCTAGAGTAGCGGGGAGCACAGATACGCAGTATTTT
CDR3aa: CSARVAGSTDTQYF

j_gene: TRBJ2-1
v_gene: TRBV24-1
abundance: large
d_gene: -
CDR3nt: TGTGCCACCAGTGACCCCGCACGGGATGAGCAGTTCTTC
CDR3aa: CATSDPARDEQFF

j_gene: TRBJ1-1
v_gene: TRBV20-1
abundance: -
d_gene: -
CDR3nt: TGCAGTGCTAGAGATCAGGGAAGATGGACTGAAGCTTTCTTT
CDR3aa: CSARDQGRWTEAFF

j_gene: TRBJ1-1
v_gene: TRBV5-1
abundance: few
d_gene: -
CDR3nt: TGCGCCAGCAGCTTGTGGGGGGACTACAACACTGAAGCTTTCTTT
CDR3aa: CASSLWGDYNTEAFF

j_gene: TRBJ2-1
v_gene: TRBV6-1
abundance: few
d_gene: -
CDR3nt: TGTGCCAGCAGCCCCGGTGCGGGGGCAAACAATGAGCAGTTCTTC
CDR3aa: CASSPGAGANNEQFF

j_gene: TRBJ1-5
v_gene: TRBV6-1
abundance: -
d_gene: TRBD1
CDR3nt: TGTGCCAGCAGTGACGTCCGGGACAGGGATGATCAGCCCCAGCATTTT
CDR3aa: CASSDVRDRDDQPQHF

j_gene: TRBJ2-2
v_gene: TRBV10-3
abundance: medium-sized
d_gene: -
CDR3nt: TGTGCCATCAGTGAGTTGGCCGCCCGCACCGGGGAGCTGTTTTTT
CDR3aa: CAISELAARTGELFF

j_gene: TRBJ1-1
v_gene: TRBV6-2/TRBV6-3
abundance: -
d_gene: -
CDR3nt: TGTGCCAGCAGTTACCCCCACGACGGGGAAGCTTTCTTT
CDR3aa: CASSYPHDGEAFF

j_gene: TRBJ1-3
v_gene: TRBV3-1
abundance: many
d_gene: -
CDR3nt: TGTGCCAGCAGCTTAGGGGGGGCGGGAAACACCATATATTTT
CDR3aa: CASSLGGAGNTIYF

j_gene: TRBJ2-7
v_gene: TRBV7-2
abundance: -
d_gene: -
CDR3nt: TGTGCCAGCAGCTACGGGCCGGAGGCCGAGCAGTACTTC
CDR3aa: CASSYGPEAEQYF

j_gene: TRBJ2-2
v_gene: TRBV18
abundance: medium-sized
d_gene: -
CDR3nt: TGTGCCAGCTCACCACCATTCCTCACCGGGGAGCTGTTTTTT
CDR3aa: CASSPPFLTGELFF

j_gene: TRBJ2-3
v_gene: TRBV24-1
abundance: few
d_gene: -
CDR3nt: TGTGCCACCAGTGATAAGGCCCTCACAGATACGCAGTATTTT
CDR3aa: CATSDKALTDTQYF

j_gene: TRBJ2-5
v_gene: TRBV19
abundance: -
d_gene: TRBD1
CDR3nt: TGTGCCAGTAGTATTCGACAGGGGGTTGGGACCCAGTACTTC
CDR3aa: CASSIRQGVGTQYF

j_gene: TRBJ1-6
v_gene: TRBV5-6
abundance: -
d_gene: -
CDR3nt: TGTGCCAGCAGCTTGAATATAGAGGCCTATAATTCACCCCTCCACTTT
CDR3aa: CASSLNIEAYNSPLHF

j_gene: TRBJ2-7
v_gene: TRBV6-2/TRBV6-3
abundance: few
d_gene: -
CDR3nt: TGTGCCAGCAGTTACGAACTCGAGCAGTACTTC
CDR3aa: CASSYELEQYF

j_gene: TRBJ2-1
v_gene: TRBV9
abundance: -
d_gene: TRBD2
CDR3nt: TGTGCCAGCAGCCTGACTAGCGGGGCCTACAATGAGCAGCTCTTC
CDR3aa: CASSLTSGAYNEQLF

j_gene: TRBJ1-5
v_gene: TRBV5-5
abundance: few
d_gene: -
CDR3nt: TGTGCCAGCAGCTTGTTGGAATATAGCAATCAGCCCCAGCATTTT
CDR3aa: CASSLLEYSNQPQHF

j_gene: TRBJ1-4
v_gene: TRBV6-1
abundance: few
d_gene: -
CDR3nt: TGTGCCAGCAGTGCAAGGACAGCTAGTGCTATGGAAAAACTGTTTTTT
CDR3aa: CASSARTASAMEKLFF

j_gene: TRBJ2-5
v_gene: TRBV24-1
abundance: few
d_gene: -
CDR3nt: TGTGCCACCAGTGGGGGGCTCCAAGAGACCCAGTACTTC
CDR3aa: CATSGGLQETQYF

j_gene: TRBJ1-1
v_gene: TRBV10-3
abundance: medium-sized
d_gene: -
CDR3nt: TGTGCCATCAGAGTCATGAAGGGGGGGCGATACACTGAAGCTTTCTTT
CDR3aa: CAIRVMKGGRYTEAFF

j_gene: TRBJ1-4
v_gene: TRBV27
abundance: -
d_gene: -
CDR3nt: TGTGCCAGCAGTTTGAAACATCCGGATGAAAAACTGTTTTTT
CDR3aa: CASSLKHPDEKLFF

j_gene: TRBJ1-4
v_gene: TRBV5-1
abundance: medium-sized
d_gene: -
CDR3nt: TGCGCCAGCAGCTTGGGGCAGGGTAATGAAAAACTGTTTTTT
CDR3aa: CASSLGQGNEKLFF

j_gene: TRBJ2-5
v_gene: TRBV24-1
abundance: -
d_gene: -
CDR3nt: TGTGCCACCAGTACGTGGGTAGTCTTGGGAGAGACCCAGTACTTC
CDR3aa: CATSTWVVLGETQYF

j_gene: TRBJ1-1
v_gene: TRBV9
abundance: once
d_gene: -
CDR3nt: TGTGCCAGCAGCGTAGGCAGGGTAGGCACTGAAGCTTTCTTT
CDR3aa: CASSVGRVGTEAFF